These T cell receptor beta chains were read from a single sample in a study of T-cell reconstitution after alpha-beta-depleted transplantation in children. TCRdb ran MiXCR on the PCR reads and lists one entry per CDR3 protein. The sample contains 490,000 or so distinct CDR3 sequences, approximately 13% of which appear only once. The sample here was PBMCs from the stem cell graft donor, taken from the stem cell graft. Source of these receptors: a human donor who donated a stem cell graft to a child with combined immunodeficiency. Both conserved end residues are part of each CDR3. The D gene is left open where the match is weak. Clone size is shown for a subset of rows, as once, few, many or a class of expanded clone.

d_call	clone_size	v_call	j_call	cdr3_aa	cdr3_nt
TRBD2	few	TRBV4-1	TRBJ2-7	CASSQGLAELYEQYF	TGCGCCAGCAGCCAAGGACTAGCGGAACTCTACGAGCAGTACTTC
NA	few	TRBV6-5	TRBJ2-7	CASSYLFPHPSEQYF	TGTGCCAGCAGTTACTTATTCCCCCATCCGAGCGAGCAGTACTTC
TRBD2	NA	TRBV12-3/TRBV12-4	TRBJ2-1	CASSRGTFRGGEQFF	TGTGCCAGCAGCAGAGGGACATTTCGGGGGGGTGAGCAGTTCTTC
NA	NA	TRBV11-1	TRBJ2-6	CASSFGFSGANVLTF	TGTGCCAGCAGCTTCGGGTTCTCCGGGGCCAACGTCCTGACTTTC
NA	NA	TRBV7-8	TRBJ1-5	CASSPGDGPWAQHF	TGTGCCAGCAGCCCGGGGGACGGGCCATGGGCCCAGCATTTT
NA	NA	TRBV5-1	TRBJ2-7	CASSPVVGGLPYEQYF	TGCGCCAGCAGCCCGGTCGTGGGAGGCCTTCCATACGAGCAGTACTTC
TRBD1	few	TRBV4-3	TRBJ2-7	CASSQDWTGGRNEQYF	TGCGCCAGCAGCCAAGATTGGACAGGGGGCCGGAACGAGCAGTACTTC
TRBD2	few	TRBV12-3/TRBV12-4	TRBJ2-1	CASSFGTSPTNEQFF	TGTGCCAGCAGTTTTGGGACTAGTCCCACCAATGAGCAGTTCTTC
NA	NA	TRBV21-1	TRBJ1-4	CASCRRGHNEKLFF	TGTGCCAGCTGTCGACGGGGTCATAATGAAAAACTGTTTTTT
NA	few	TRBV12-3/TRBV12-4	TRBJ1-4	CASSQGLGEKLFF	TGTGCCAGCAGTCAGGGACTGGGGGAAAAACTGTTTTTT
NA	NA	TRBV7-9	TRBJ2-1	CASREGGWVYNEQFF	TGTGCCAGCAGGGAGGGGGGTTGGGTATACAATGAGCAGTTCTTC
NA	few	TRBV6-5	TRBJ2-6	CASSYSPPGANVLTF	TGTGCCAGCAGTTACTCGCCACCTGGGGCCAACGTCCTGACTTTC
TRBD1	many	TRBV5-1	TRBJ2-7	CASSPRTGNYEQYF	TGCGCCAGCAGCCCACGGACAGGGAACTACGAGCAGTACTTC
NA	many	TRBV29-1	TRBJ1-1	CSVDQGIGTEAFF	TGCAGCGTTGACCAGGGAATCGGCACTGAAGCTTTCTTT
NA	NA	TRBV20-1	TRBJ2-1	CSARGESYNEQFF	TGCAGTGCTAGAGGGGAGTCCTACAATGAGCAGTTCTTC
TRBD2	few	TRBV7-8	TRBJ2-7	CASSSPTSGLYEQYF	TGTGCCAGCAGCTCACCGACTAGCGGGCTCTACGAGCAGTACTTC
TRBD1	many	TRBV12-3/TRBV12-4	TRBJ2-3	CASSPYRGSTDTQYF	TGTGCCAGCAGTCCCTACAGGGGTAGCACAGATACGCAGTATTTT
NA	many	TRBV4-3	TRBJ2-4	CASSQDPGNIQYF	TGCGCCAGCAGCCAGGATCCGGGAAACATTCAGTACTTC
NA	NA	TRBV6-2/TRBV6-3	TRBJ2-7	CASTRPSASSYEQYF	TGTGCCAGCACTCGCCCGTCGGCTAGCTCCTACGAGCAGTACTTC
TRBD2	NA	TRBV27	TRBJ2-7	CASSLIGAGGLSEQYF	TGTGCCAGCAGTCTCATTGGAGCGGGAGGGCTAAGCGAGCAGTACTTC
NA	few	TRBV20-1	TRBJ2-1	CSAYRLSDTNEQFF	TGCAGTGCTTACAGGCTCTCGGACACCAATGAGCAGTTCTTC
TRBD1	few	TRBV20-1	TRBJ1-5	CSASAPRGLGNQPQHF	TGCAGTGCTAGTGCCCCCAGGGGGCTCGGCAATCAGCCCCAGCATTTT
TRBD1	NA	TRBV6-1	TRBJ1-2	CASSEGLGGVYGYTF	TGTGCCAGCAGTGAAGGATTAGGGGGCGTCTATGGCTACACCTTC
NA	few	TRBV12-3/TRBV12-4	TRBJ2-5	CASSSSAGVETQYF	TGTGCCAGCAGTTCTAGCGCCGGGGTGGAGACCCAGTACTTC
NA	NA	TRBV12-3/TRBV12-4	TRBJ2-7	CASRHGGSYEQYF	TGTGCCAGCCGTCACGGTGGCTCCTACGAGCAGTACTTC
NA	few	TRBV7-2	TRBJ2-2	CASSLRIHANTGELFF	TGTGCCAGCAGCTTAAGAATACACGCGAACACCGGGGAGCTGTTTTTT
TRBD1	NA	TRBV27	TRBJ1-1	CASSSPRTGGGTEAFF	TGTGCCAGCAGTTCACCCCGGACAGGGGGAGGCACTGAAGCTTTCTTT
NA	NA	TRBV30	TRBJ1-4	CAWRRTGRGEKLFF	TGTGCCTGGAGACGAACAGGTCGTGGCGAAAAACTGTTTTTT
NA	many	TRBV20-1	TRBJ2-3	CSATTGVLTDTQYF	TGCAGTGCTACGACAGGTGTACTCACAGATACGCAGTATTTT
TRBD2	few	TRBV15	TRBJ2-1	CATSRDSGLGNHEQFF	TGTGCCACCAGCAGAGATTCAGGACTAGGAAACCATGAGCAGTTCTTC
NA	many	TRBV10-3	TRBJ1-1	CAISDPGTGAEAFF	TGTGCCATCAGTGATCCCGGGACGGGGGCTGAAGCTTTCTTT
NA	many	TRBV6-6	TRBJ2-3	CASRVGSINTQYF	TGTGCCAGCAGGGTCGGGTCTATTAATACGCAGTATTTT
TRBD2	many	TRBV5-6	TRBJ2-7	CASSWGLATDEQYF	TGTGCCAGCAGCTGGGGACTAGCGACCGACGAGCAGTACTTC
NA	many	TRBV4-3	TRBJ2-7	CASSQRQLSYEQYF	TGCGCCAGCAGCCAGCGACAGCTCTCCTACGAGCAGTACTTC
TRBD1	NA	TRBV4-1	TRBJ2-1	CASSQPGQGYNEQFF	TGCGCCAGCAGCCAGCCGGGACAGGGGTACAATGAGCAGTTCTTC
TRBD2	many	TRBV24-1	TRBJ2-1	CATSPSGSKNEQFF	TGTGCCACCAGTCCTAGCGGGAGTAAAAATGAGCAGTTCTTC
NA	few	TRBV6-2/TRBV6-3	TRBJ2-2	CASSYAKVPNTGELFF	TGTGCCAGCAGTTATGCGAAAGTCCCGAACACCGGGGAGCTGTTTTTT
TRBD1	many	TRBV7-2	TRBJ2-7	CASSFGRFRQGPYEQYF	TGTGCCAGCAGCTTCGGTCGGTTTCGACAGGGGCCCTACGAGCAGTACTTC
NA	NA	TRBV11-2	TRBJ2-5	CASSREAVQETQYF	TGTGCCAGCAGCCGAGAGGCAGTGCAAGAGACCCAGTACTTC
TRBD1	many	TRBV10-3	TRBJ1-6	CAINPRPGGSSPLHF	TGTGCCATCAACCCGCGACCAGGGGGCAGTAGCCCCCTCCACTTT
NA	NA	TRBV27	TRBJ2-1	CASSPSGASPVF	TGTGCCAGCAGTCCATCGGGTGCCTCCCCGGTCTTC
NA	many	TRBV29-1	TRBJ2-1	CSVDWDTNEQFF	TGCAGCGTTGACTGGGACACCAATGAGCAGTTCTTC
NA	NA	TRBV4-3	TRBJ2-7	CASSQDLFGQEQYF	TGCGCCAGCAGCCAAGATCTGTTTGGGCAGGAGCAGTACTTC
TRBD2	NA	TRBV27	TRBJ2-1	CASSPPGLAGAYYNEQFF	TGTGCCAGCAGTCCCCCGGGACTAGCGGGAGCCTACTACAATGAGCAGTTCTTC
NA	many	TRBV25-1	TRBJ2-5	CASSRRGNEETQYF	TGTGCCAGCAGCCGGCGCGGCAATGAAGAGACCCAGTACTTC
TRBD2	NA	TRBV27	TRBJ2-2	CASMPGLAGPTGELFF	TGTGCCAGCATGCCGGGACTAGCGGGTCCGACCGGGGAGCTGTTTTTT
NA	NA	TRBV11-2	TRBJ2-7	CASSSLFSYLYEQYF	TGTGCCAGCAGCTCCCTTTTCTCCTACCTCTACGAGCAGTACTTC
TRBD1	NA	TRBV5-4	TRBJ1-2	CASSLVTGDGGYTF	TGTGCCAGCAGCTTGGTGACAGGGGATGGTGGCTACACCTTC
TRBD2	NA	TRBV7-9	TRBJ2-1	CASSRTSGGPYNEQFF	TGTGCCAGCAGCCGGACTAGCGGGGGACCCTACAATGAGCAGTTCTTC
NA	NA	TRBV3-1	TRBJ2-5	CASSQARIGETQYF	TGTGCCAGCAGCCAAGCGAGGATCGGGGAGACCCAGTACTTC
TRBD1	NA	TRBV9	TRBJ2-1	CASSSDRGPWNEQFF	TGTGCCAGCAGCTCGGACAGGGGGCCTTGGAATGAGCAGTTCTTC
NA	NA	TRBV28	TRBJ2-3	CASLHSTDTQYF	TGTGCCAGCTTACACTCCACAGATACGCAGTATTTT
NA	many	TRBV29-1	TRBJ2-2	CSVGRDNTGELFF	TGCAGCGTTGGGCGGGACAACACCGGGGAGCTGTTTTTT
TRBD2	NA	TRBV20-1	TRBJ2-7	CSAYRTSGAYEQYF	TGCAGTGCCTACCGTACTAGCGGTGCCTACGAGCAGTACTTC
NA	few	TRBV4-2	TRBJ2-7	CASSQEGALSYEQYF	TGTGCCAGCAGCCAAGAGGGAGCTCTCTCCTACGAGCAGTACTTC
NA	NA	TRBV12-3/TRBV12-4	TRBJ1-3	CASSPSGVAGNTIYF	TGTGCCAGCAGTCCCTCCGGTGTAGCTGGAAACACCATATATTTT
NA	NA	TRBV12-5	TRBJ2-5	CASGLVLGRTETQYF	TGTGCTAGTGGTTTGGTACTTGGTAGAACAGAGACCCAGTACTTC
NA	NA	TRBV4-2	TRBJ1-5	CASSQDVQGVSNQPQHF	TGTGCCAGCAGCCAAGACGTACAGGGAGTGAGCAATCAGCCCCAGCATTTT
NA	many	TRBV20-1	TRBJ2-5	CSARGGVEETQYF	TGCAGTGCTAGAGGAGGGGTTGAGGAGACCCAGTACTTC
NA	NA	TRBV6-5	TRBJ2-7	CASSYSKQGTREQYF	TGTGCCAGCAGTTACTCGAAGCAGGGGACGCGCGAGCAGTACTTC